Listed below are T cell receptor beta chains from one sample, sequenced in a study of CD8 T cells in ankylosing spondylitis. TCRdb re-analysed the 5' RACE reads in MiXCR, keeping a single row per CDR3 protein. The sample records 120,000 to 150,000 distinct CDR3 sequences, roughly 8.4% being singletons. The sequencing input was synovial fluid, either unsorted or a sorted T cell fraction (not recorded which). These receptors all come from a male donor with ankylosing spondylitis. Both conserved end residues are part of each CDR3. Each record gives: V gene, D gene, J gene, clone size, CDR3 DNA, CDR3 protein. D genes are given only for firm matches. Expanded clones are given a class, and other clones once, few, many or no size at all.

TRBV7-9	NA	TRBJ2-7	many	TGTGCCAGCAGCTTAAACGGCAGGGCCTACGAGCAGTACTTC	CASSLNGRAYEQYF
TRBV7-2	NA	TRBJ2-5	many	TGTGCCAGCAGCTCCGCAATGTACCAAGAGACCCAGTACTTC	CASSSAMYQETQYF
TRBV20-1	TRBD1	TRBJ2-1	NA	TGCAGTGCTAGAGATTGGACAGGGGACTACAATGAGCAGTTCTTC	CSARDWTGDYNEQFF
TRBV20-1	NA	TRBJ1-2	NA	TGCAGTGCAAACCCCCGGGACGGCCCTAACTATGGCTACACCTTC	CSANPRDGPNYGYTF
TRBV6-1	NA	TRBJ1-5	many	TGTGCCAGCAGTGAATCCAGGGCCAGTCAGCCCCAGCATTTT	CASSESRASQPQHF
TRBV14	TRBD1	TRBJ1-5	NA	TGTGCCAGCAGCCAAACAGGGGGCAATCAGCCCCAGCATTTT	CASSQTGGNQPQHF
TRBV2	NA	TRBJ1-1	many	TGTGCCAGCAGTGCCCCCCAGGACACTGAAGCTTTCTTT	CASSAPQDTEAFF
TRBV20-1	NA	TRBJ2-7	many	TGCAGTGCTAGCAAGTCCCAGAGGTTGGGCGAGCAGTACTTC	CSASKSQRLGEQYF
TRBV20-1	TRBD1	TRBJ2-7	many	TGCAGTGCTAGAGTGAGAGGGACAGCAACCTACGAGCAGTACTTC	CSARVRGTATYEQYF
TRBV20-1	NA	TRBJ2-3	NA	TGCAGTGCAGCCGACTCCGGGGGCACAGATACGCAGTATTTT	CSAADSGGTDTQYF
TRBV7-3	NA	TRBJ2-2	few	TGTGCCAGCAGCTTCCCGCCCGGGGAGCTGTTTTTT	CASSFPPGELFF
TRBV20-1	NA	TRBJ2-7	NA	TGCAGTGCTAGACCAGGGGGGAAGTACGAGCAGTACTTC	CSARPGGKYEQYF
TRBV20-1	TRBD1	TRBJ1-6	few	TGCAGTGCTGGCGGGGTTCAGGGGGCCCTCCACTTT	CSAGGVQGALHF
TRBV7-3	TRBD1	TRBJ2-3	NA	TGTGCCAGCAGCCTACGGACAGGGTCAGGGGATACAGATACGCAGTATTTT	CASSLRTGSGDTDTQYF
TRBV9	TRBD1	TRBJ1-1	many	TGTGCCAGCAGCTACACGACAGGGTTGAACACTGAAGCTTTCTTT	CASSYTTGLNTEAFF
TRBV18	TRBD2	TRBJ2-3	few	TGTGCCAGCTCACCTAGCGGGGGGGCAGGCACAGATACGCAGTATTTT	CASSPSGGAGTDTQYF
TRBV28	NA	TRBJ1-2	NA	TGTGCCAGCAGTTTGCCCCCTGACCGTGCCTATGGCTACACCTTC	CASSLPPDRAYGYTF
TRBV5-5	NA	TRBJ2-7	many	TGTGCCAGCAGCTTGAGGACAGAGAGCTACGAGCAGTACTTC	CASSLRTESYEQYF
TRBV7-2	NA	TRBJ1-2	NA	TGTGCCAGCAGCTCACGGGACACGACTAACTATGGCTACACCTTC	CASSSRDTTNYGYTF
TRBV7-2	TRBD2	TRBJ2-1	few	TGTGCCAGCAGCATCTCTAGCGGGAGCTTCGATGAGCAGTTCTTC	CASSISSGSFDEQFF
TRBV6-1	TRBD2	TRBJ2-7	many	TGTGCCAGCAGGGGACTAGCGGGACGCGGCGAGCAGTACTTC	CASRGLAGRGEQYF
TRBV6-6	NA	TRBJ2-1	many	TGTGCCAGCAGTTACGTTCTAGCCAATGAGCAGTTCTTC	CASSYVLANEQFF
TRBV5-6	NA	TRBJ1-2	many	TGTGCCAGCAGCTTGTGGGTTTCAGGGATCCATAACTATGGCTACACCTTC	CASSLWVSGIHNYGYTF
TRBV9	NA	TRBJ2-1	few	TGTGCCAGCGCCGGGCGGGGTCGGGCCCTAAATGAGCAGTTCTTC	CASAGRGRALNEQFF
TRBV10-3	NA	TRBJ2-7	few	TGTGCCATCAGTGACCGGATGGCCGGCGAGCAGTACTTC	CAISDRMAGEQYF
TRBV7-7	NA	TRBJ1-4	few	TGTGCTAGCAGCGTGACAGGAAATGAAAAACTGTTTTTT	CASSVTGNEKLFF
TRBV7-8	NA	TRBJ2-7	many	TGTGCCAGCAGCTTAGTGGGTACAGCAAACTACGAGCAGTACTTC	CASSLVGTANYEQYF
TRBV20-1	NA	TRBJ1-5	many	TGCAGTGCTAGAGGGGGCAGTCTCAATCAGCCCCAGCATTTT	CSARGGSLNQPQHF
TRBV20-1	NA	TRBJ2-3	NA	TGCTTCAGGGGCGAGGACCCAAGCACAGATACGCAGTATTTT	CFRGEDPSTDTQYF
TRBV5-1	NA	TRBJ2-1	few	TGCGCCAGCAGCTTGGGGGACTCCTACAATGAGCAGTTCTTC	CASSLGDSYNEQFF
TRBV6-1	TRBD1	TRBJ1-1	few	TGTGCCAGCAAGGGGGGTTGGGACAGAGGGGTGAACACTGAAGCTTTCTTT	CASKGGWDRGVNTEAFF
TRBV7-3	NA	TRBJ2-1	many	TGTGCCAGCAGCGCCTCGGTGTCCTACAATGAGCAGTTCTTC	CASSASVSYNEQFF
TRBV2	NA	TRBJ2-1	NA	TGTGCCAGCAGTGGGGGCCCCGCGTCCTACAATGAGCAGTTCTTC	CASSGGPASYNEQFF
TRBV6-5	NA	TRBJ1-1	few	TGTGCCAGCAGACTCGGGGAGGGGTACGGGAACACTGAAGCTTTCTTT	CASRLGEGYGNTEAFF
TRBV20-1	NA	TRBJ2-3	many	TGCAGTGCCGGAGGGGTCAGACCGACGGGATACACAGATACGCAGTATTTT	CSAGGVRPTGYTDTQYF
TRBV7-2	TRBD2	TRBJ2-2	many	TGTGCCAGCAGCCCCCGGACTAGCGGGGGGGCCCCCGGGGAGCTGTTTTTT	CASSPRTSGGAPGELFF
TRBV5-5	NA	TRBJ1-1	NA	TGTGCCAGCAGCTTGACAGATTACACTGAAGCTTTCTTT	CASSLTDYTEAFF
TRBV7-2	NA	TRBJ2-1	NA	TGTGCCAGCAGCTTAGCGGTGGCAGGGAATGAGCAGTTCTTC	CASSLAVAGNEQFF
TRBV7-9	NA	TRBJ2-2	many	TGTGCCAGCGGCATAAGGAGTACCGGGGAGCTGTTTTTT	CASGIRSTGELFF
TRBV2	NA	TRBJ1-5	many	TGTGCCAGCAGTGGGAGTGGGGTTACGCAAGATGATCAGCCCCAGCATTTT	CASSGSGVTQDDQPQHF
TRBV7-2	NA	TRBJ2-3	many	TGTGCCAGCAGCCGAGCGGTACCCACAGATACGCAGTATTTT	CASSRAVPTDTQYF